The clone carrying this TCR beta chain has at least ten counts. No antigen is known for it. Individual cDNA molecules were tagged with unique molecular identifiers. TCRdb itself ran the 5' RACE reads through MiXCR, one entry per CDR3 protein. The table shows more than 45,000 distinct CDR3 sequences, with about 8.4% occurring only once. This record comes from a study of early T cells in non-severe SARS-CoV-2 infection. Study conclusions and caveats: VDJdb matching favored anti-spike CD8 responses, missing private and CD4 specificities.

Trimming removed 6 bases at V and 4 bases at J, with 10 bases between. The CDR3 spans 13 residues. Germline CDR1 and CDR2: SQVTM and ANQGSEA. This sequence originates from an adult who was a healthcare worker with PCR-confirmed SARS-CoV-2 infection or an uninfected control (not recorded which). This chain uses TRBV29-1 with TRBJ2-6, with a possible D match to TRBD1 (6 bases). The source material was whole blood. The CDR3 nucleotides are TGCAGCGTGTCCGGGACAGGGGCCAACGTCCTGACTTTC. It is translated as CSVSGTGANVLTF. Full variable domain (remainder filled in from reference TRBV29-1 and TRBJ2-6): SAVISQKPSRDICQRGTSLTIQCQVDSQVTMMFWYRQQPGQSLTLIATANQGSEATYESGFVIDKFPISRPNLTFSTLTVSNMSPEDSSIYLCSVSGTGANVLTFGAGSRLTVL.